This TCR beta chain comes out of a study of blood T cell repertoires in COVID-19. Study-level background: COVID-19 samples collected from the United States, Italy and Spain covered acute and convalescent phases. PBMCs, B-cell-depleted T cells, or T cells provided the cDNA or gDNA that made up the material.

Profiled with immunoSEQ multiplex PCR; TCRdb holds only in-frame clones, not every one. The sample carries over 85,000 clones, approximately 85% recorded once. During active infection, Seattle patients enrolled and were then monitored through disease. CDR1 is MNHEY and CDR2 is SVGAGI in the germline V gene. The CDR3 covers 14 residues. V shed 6 bases and J shed 10 bases, with 19 bases lying between them. The chain uses TRBV6-5 and TRBJ2-1; TRBD2 is a possible D gene (6 bases). The sample comprised peripheral blood. This clonotype originated in a woman aged 80 or over with COVID-19, enrolled during active disease. The CDR3, as DNA: TGTGCCAGCAGACCCATGACTAGTGGCGGCGAGCAGTTCTTC. It codes for CASRPMTSGGEQFF.